A selection of T cell receptor beta chains follows, all from one sample in a study of blood T cell repertoires in COVID-19. The repertoire was sequenced with immunoSEQ multiplex PCR; TCRdb's copy has only in-frame clones and lacks some. The table records around 230,000 clones, roughly four fifths of them present only once. The sequenced sample was PBMCs or T cells enriched from blood (not recorded which). The receptors shown here come from a man aged 35 to 55 who had recovered from COVID-19. CDR3s include the opening cysteine and the closing phenylalanine or tryptophan. Fields, in order: J gene, clone size, V gene, D gene, CDR3 DNA, CDR3 protein. The D gene is left open where the match is weak. Some rows mark clone size as missing; the rest say once, few, many or name a class of expanded clone.

>TRBJ2-6|NA|TRBV6-6|TRBD1
TGTGCCAGCAGTCCCGGACAGGGGGGTGTGGGGGCCAACGTCCTGACTTTC
CASSPGQGGVGANVLTF
>TRBJ2-3|NA|TRBV28|NA
TGTGCCAGCAGTTTTCATGGGCTGGGCACAGATACGCAGTATTTT
CASSFHGLGTDTQYF
>TRBJ1-3|NA|TRBV9|NA
TGTGCCAGCAGCGTAGAGTCCTCGCCAGGCGGAAACACCATATATTTT
CASSVESSPGGNTIYF
>TRBJ1-2|NA|TRBV20-1|NA
TGCAGTGCTAGTCTGAACGGGGAATATGGCTACACCTTC
CSASLNGEYGYTF
>TRBJ1-1|once|TRBV6-5|NA
TGTGCCAGCGGGCGGGAGACTTTTAACACTGAAGCTTTCTTT
CASGRETFNTEAFF
>TRBJ2-5|NA|TRBV6-6|TRBD2
TGTGCCAGCAGCCGAGCGGGACTTTGGGAGACCCAGTACTTC
CASSRAGLWETQYF
>TRBJ1-4|NA|TRBV30|TRBD1
TGTGCCTGGAGTGTCGTGACAGGGGCGAAACTGTTTTTT
CAWSVVTGAKLFF
>TRBJ1-2|NA|TRBV5-1|NA
TGCGCCAGCAGCTCAGGTCCGCGAAAAGCTGGCTACACCTTC
CASSSGPRKAGYTF
>TRBJ2-3|NA|TRBV14|NA
TGTGCCAGCAGCCTGGCCCCAGCGGTCGCTAGCACAGATACGCAGTATTTT
CASSLAPAVASTDTQYF
>TRBJ2-3|NA|TRBV6-2/TRBV6-3|TRBD2
TGTGCCAGCAGTTACCAAGCGGGGGGAAGCGGCACAGATACGCAGTATTTT
CASSYQAGGSGTDTQYF
>TRBJ2-7|NA|TRBV7-3|NA
TGTGCCAGCAGCTTAGGGTCCGGACTACACGAGCAGTACTTC
CASSLGSGLHEQYF
>TRBJ2-1|NA|TRBV5-4|TRBD2
TGTGCCAGCAGCCTGACTAGCGGGGGGGCTAATGAGCAGTTCTTC
CASSLTSGGANEQFF
>TRBJ1-5|NA|TRBV6-5|NA
TGTGCCAGCAGGGCGGGGAATCAGCCCCAGCATTTT
CASRAGNQPQHF
>TRBJ1-5|NA|TRBV4-2|NA
TGTGCCAGCAGCCAAGGGGCGGGCGGCAATCAGCCCCAGCATTTT
CASSQGAGGNQPQHF
>TRBJ2-1|NA|TRBV5-4|TRBD2
TGTGCCAGCAGAATGGGAGGGAACGCTGAGCAGTTCTTC
CASRMGGNAEQFF
>TRBJ2-5|NA|TRBV5-4|NA
TGTGCCAGCAGCTTCCCCGGGGAGACCCAGTACTTC
CASSFPGETQYF
>TRBJ1-2|NA|TRBV7-2|TRBD1
TGTGCCAGCAGCTTAGCGCTTGACAGGGGGATCAATGGCTACACCTTC
CASSLALDRGINGYTF
>TRBJ1-1|NA|TRBV2|TRBD1
TGTGCCAGCAGTTACCTTCGACAGGGGAACACTGAAGCTTTCTTT
CASSYLRQGNTEAFF
>TRBJ2-3|few|TRBV29-1|NA
TGCAGCGTTGTCGAGGGCTCTGGAGATACGCAGTATTTT
CSVVEGSGDTQYF
>TRBJ1-1|NA|TRBV5-1|NA
TGCGCCAGCAGCCTATCGACAGGGAACACTGAAGCTTTCTTT
CASSLSTGNTEAFF
>TRBJ1-6|medium-sized|TRBV27|TRBD1
TGTGCCAGCAGTTCCTGGGACAGGGGGGATTCACCCCTCCACTTT
CASSSWDRGDSPLHF
>TRBJ1-3|NA|TRBV4-3|NA
TGCGCCAGCAGCCAAGACGCGGACTCTGGAAACACCATATATTTT
CASSQDADSGNTIYF
>TRBJ1-3|NA|TRBV7-9|NA
TGTGCCAGCAGCTTAACCTCACTCTCGCCGGGCACCATATATTTT
CASSLTSLSPGTIYF
>TRBJ1-1|NA|TRBV10-3|NA
TGTGCCATCAGCCCCGGGAACAAGCCTGAAGCTTTCTTT
CAISPGNKPEAFF